The entry that follows covers one T cell receptor beta chain sequence. Its antigen is still unknown. No much larger clone is present one base from it, and per-base qualities are unavailable. These data are taken from a study of radiation and T cells in renal cell carcinoma (dated by TCRdb to about 2020). As for the study more broadly: In total, roughly 53 samples underwent TCR beta sequencing: around 25 tumors plus 27 peripheral blood samples. A total of over 4 million unique CDR3 nucleotide sequences, encoding some 2,700,000 unique CDR3 amino acid sequences, were found across all 50 or so samples.

On the study overall, not on this receptor specifically: Intratumoral heterogeneity went uncaptured because the only tumor material available was small regions of 0.9 to 1 g. No pretreatment tumor biopsies were available, so the baseline intratumoral presence of clonotypes could not be determined. Irradiated tumors showed higher TCR clonality than controls, with the top 100 clonotypes averaging approximately 54% of the repertoire versus approximately 43% in nephrectomy-only tumors. In blood, the top tumor clonotypes increased from baseline to 2 weeks after radiation and then shrank by 4 weeks, which suggests a temporary expansion of tumor-resident clones. With a single-armed trial design, the study had no way to address how radiation dose or scheduling affects the TCR repertoire. Irradiated tumors contained more dominant CDR3 motifs, and these motifs occupied a larger share of the repertoire than in control tumors.

The sample's time point, from its label and the paper: tumor resected at nephrectomy. Reading the label with the study, this specimen's treatment or condition is: 15 Gy SBRT to primary tumor, nephrectomy 4 weeks later. The samples were obtained from a clinical trial, where primary renal cell carcinomas were treated with 15 Gy stereotactic body radiation therapy and then removed by nephrectomy 4 weeks afterward. Every patient's renal cell carcinoma showed clear cell pathology. Tumor processing involved mechanical dissociation, digestion with collagenase/hyaluronidase at 37 degrees C, handling in gentleMACS C tubes, and storage in liquid nitrogen. Genomic DNA for TCR sequencing was prepared using the QIAamp DNA Blood Mini Kit (Qiagen). The analyses included only samples that passed all quality control checks. From a lookup of the germline V gene, CDR1 and CDR2 are MGHRA and YSYEKL. V and J are truncated by 0 bases and 3 bases respectively, leaving an intervening sequence of 15 bases. From the cysteine through the phenylalanine, the CDR3 covers 17 amino acids. The retained sequence is limited to the CDR3, 51 bases, with the frame set at the first base.

The immunoSEQ kit was used, according to the manufacturer's recommendations, to generate TCR beta libraries from genomic DNA. To prepare the libraries, a first multiplex PCR with proprietary primers was run, followed by a second PCR that added unique barcodes, and a bead cleanup was done after each round. Each sample batch included a kit-provided positive control reaction and a negative control reaction. The final libraries were assessed on an Agilent 4200 TapeStation D1000 ScreenTape, pooled by volume, and quantified by qPCR. Sequencing was performed on an Illumina NextSeq500 using a MidOutput 150-cycle cartridge, with 156 Read1 cycles, 15 Index1 cycles, and the kit custom primers. The pooled library was loaded at approximately 0.96 pM, and approximately 19% PhiX control was spiked in. The authors' pipeline ran thus. Vendor-processed data were analyzed in R, and a clonotype was defined as all T cells sharing the same CDR3 nucleotide sequence. In the clone abundance analyses, frequencies were normalized to the 10,000 most abundant clones in each sample. Before analysis, public T cell clones were removed, and these numbered fewer than six per sample on average. Dominant motif analysis used ImmunoMap with the PAM10 matrix, gap penalty 30 and homology threshold 0.3; motifs with cumulative frequency at least 0.01 counted as dominant. An abundance difference of at least 32-fold between compartments was the criterion for calling clonotypes tumor-enriched or baseline blood-enriched. Similarity between tumor and blood repertoires was quantified using the Baroni-Urbani and Buser coefficient, and groups were compared with two-tailed Wilcoxon tests in R. Here the immuneACCESS table is served through TCRdb, limited to in-frame sequences with V and J called. Missing clones are a known gap in these copies; in checked studies unresolved V genes cover under half, and the rest lacks a known reason. That table furnishes V, J and clone size, whereas the DNA furnished D and trimming. Recorded for this sample are nearly 20,000 clones; approximately 60% of them occurred a single time. Jointly, the top ten make up around 13% of the sample.

This material consisted of tumor tissue, taken from a patient whose treatment included radiotherapy and nephrectomy. This receptor was identified in a woman in her sixties or seventies with renal cell carcinoma. The rearrangement joined TRBV4-1 to TRBJ2-1; a tentative D call is TRBD2 (7 bases match). The sequenced DNA: TGCGCCAGCAGCCAAGATAGGGCGGGGGCCTACTACAATGAGCAGTTCTTC. This sequence encodes CASSQDRAGAYYNEQFF.